The present T cell receptor (beta chain) was sequenced within a study of regulatory T cells in long-lasting Graves disease. Whole-study findings and limits: Compared with new cases, persistent Graves' patients showed reduced TCR diversity. There were preferences for TRBV28, TRBJ1-2 and TRBJ2-5 in persistent disease. Study of thyroid tissue was not done, with only peripheral blood studied. Accuracy was perhaps lowered by the small sample size.

Researchers made TCR beta libraries by using iRepertoire HTBI primers and running Arm-PCR on CDR3 regions. From the multiplex PCR reads, TCRdb called clonotypes with MiXCR, one entry per CDR3 protein. The table has roughly 400,000 distinct CDR3 sequences, approximately 22% seen once. Time point noted: persistent/refractory GD, antithyroid drugs over 5 years with positive TRAb. Scientists built the TCR library using RNA that was extracted from PBMCs. Of note for this clonotype: Its antigen is undetermined.

CDR3 size: 19 residues. The germline V gene has CDR1 KGHSH and CDR2 LQKENI. Trimming left V 1 base short and J 0 bases short, with 16 bases between. The chain uses TRBV18 and TRBJ2-6, with D perhaps matching TRBD1 (6 bases). The receptor was isolated from a female donor with Graves disease. The sample here was peripheral blood mononuclear cells (PBMCs), taken when the disease was refractory, from a patient treated with antithyroid drugs. The CDR3 region has the DNA TGTGCCAGCTCACCACTGGACAGAGCTAAGAGCTCTGGGGCCAACGTCCTGACTTTC. Protein product: CASSPLDRAKSSGANVLTF.